This T cell receptor beta chain derives from a study of beta chain features in type 1 diabetes (dated by TCRdb to 2016 to 2018). For the study in its entirety: Mean age, gender distribution, total cell number and subset yield did not differ between patients and healthy donors. A total of 107,917,701 sorted cells were examined across all samples, and a strong correlation was observed between cell number per subset and RNA yield. The study compared the TCRB repertoires of sorted circulating CD4+ T cell subsets in recently diagnosed type 1 diabetes patients with those in matched healthy donors. Whereas all 30 or so donors provided naive and central memory subsets, regulatory and stem cell-like memory subsets were isolated from just 8 patients and about 8 healthy donors.

Each donor gave one peripheral blood draw, averaging approximately 0.11 L, which was collected into heparinised tubes. A BD FACSAria II and a panel including CD45RO, CCR7, CD25, CD127, CD95 and CD27 were used to sort naive, central memory, regulatory and stem cell-like memory CD4+ T cells. All sorted populations exceeded 95% purity. PBMCs were isolated right away by Lymphoprep density gradient centrifugation and were stained directly, without culture. To minimize batch effects, samples were stained and sorted in pairs, one healthy donor with one patient per experiment. V is cut back by 2 bases and J by 9 bases, with 1 base in the junction unmatched. The germline V gene encodes CDR1 MDHEN and CDR2 SYDVKM. The CDR3 spans 13 residues, from the cysteine through the phenylalanine. Just CDR3 DNA is preserved here, 39 bases in frame from base 1. This clone has only a few counts. This clone's antigen is unknown. Base qualities are not at hand, and no much larger clone is one base apart.

Study-wide conclusions, independent of this receptor: Fewer insertions and more nucleotide deletions at VDJ recombination sites were observed in patients with type 1 diabetes, implying thymic rearrangement abnormalities. Type 1 diabetes patients showed a moderate but significant shortening of TCRB CDR3 length in all four CD4+ subsets. Because cDNA was sequenced instead of genomic DNA, highly expressing activated cells could be over-represented, though the groups showed no difference in activation or CD3 levels. Because the HLA sub-analyses included only small numbers of individuals, any influence of HLA type on TCRB rearrangement was left unresolved. Shorter templates might be favored by PCR, yet because patient and control samples were amplified and corrected together, any such skew would affect both groups equally. Naive, central memory and regulatory TCRB repertoires appeared to be more similar among patients than among healthy donors.

The High Capacity cDNA Reverse Transcription Kit was used to reverse transcribe all of the isolated RNA, meaning that expressed TCRB transcripts were what got sequenced. Deep immunoSEQ sequencing was applied to naive, central memory and regulatory T cell samples, giving an average of about 3.4 million total reads per sample. Sorted cells were lysed in RLT buffer, and RNA was extracted using DNase-treated RNeasy Micro or Mini kits according to cell number. To prevent cross-contamination, every cell subset was processed on its own, while patient and healthy donor samples were processed together. TCRB sequences were amplified from cDNA with the immunoSEQ multiplex PCR, producing 87-bp fragments spanning the CDR3 region. The amplicons were sequenced using the Illumina HiSeq platform. The original pipeline was this. Synthetic template baselines were used to correct PCR bias computationally, reads within Hamming distance 2 were collapsed, and singletons that could not be merged were discarded. Reads were aligned against IMGT to assign V, D and J genes, CDR3 length and insertions or deletions at six rearrangement sites. Within each subset, clonotype counts were normalized to the number of sorted cells before true diversity and Gini coefficients were calculated with the tcR R package. Repertoire sharing was quantified using the overlap coefficient calculated on TCRB nucleotide sequences. Out-of-frame TCRB sequences from naive cells were analyzed as a proxy for the pre-selection repertoire. TCRdb provides this immuneACCESS table in a form limited to in-frame rearrangements. Some clones are lacking; in checked studies, under half of them reflect an unresolved V gene, and why the rest are absent is not known. V, J and clone size derive from that table, while D and trimming were established from the DNA sequence. Counted in this sample were roughly 350,000 clones; about 11% of them appeared once. The top ten hold roughly 0.014% of the sample.

The sequence joins TRBV28 to TRBJ2-7; 13 of the junction bases match TRBD2. Source material: naive CD4+ T cells from blood. Taken with the paper, the label for cell subset or site translates to: true naive CD4+ T cells. This sequence was found in a woman in her 30s in good health. The CDR3 amino acid sequence is: CASSLGLAGVQYF. The nucleotide sequence is given as TGTGCCAGCAGTTTAGGACTAGCGGGAGTGCAGTACTTC.